This TCR beta chain was recorded in a study of Graves' ophthalmopathy and Graves' hyperthyroidism. The overall study: Blood was drawn at initial diagnosis, before any treatment.

This clonotype has ten or more counts. Patients were diagnosed from clinical symptoms, serum thyroxine, TRAb, thyroid ultrasound and orbital computed tomography. The PBMCs originated from approximately 9.5 ml of fresh peripheral blood. Investigators amplified TCR beta CDR3 regions from RNA transcripts. The authors performed first-round RT-PCR with HTBI primers and then a second-round multiplex PCR. In TCRdb, the multiplex PCR reads were re-called with MiXCR into one record per CDR3 protein. The sample holds about 400,000 distinct CDR3 sequences, roughly 18% seen once. Input material: peripheral blood. The receptor's source is a woman between 18 and 30 years old with Graves' ophthalmopathy.

Here the CDR3 reads CASSTLRAPDRGLVGGYTF. CDR3 nucleotide sequence: TGTGCCAGCAGCACTTTAAGGGCTCCGGACAGGGGCCTAGTGGGCGGCTACACCTTC. This rearrangement joins TRBV7-2 to TRBJ1-2; TRBD1 matches 9 bases. The germline CDR1 and CDR2 sequences are SGHTA and FQGNSA. This CDR3 contains 19 residues. The junction had 24 bases not matched to a gene; V was cut back by 5 bases and J by 8 bases.